The 8 T cell receptor beta chains reported below all come from one sample, sequenced in a study of T cells in Graves' hyperthyroidism and ophthalmopathy. The source material, RNA transcripts, was used to amplify TCR beta CDR3 regions. The HTBI set primed first-round TCR CDR3 RT-PCR. Each CDR3 protein is one row after TCRdb ran MiXCR on the multiplex PCR reads. The sample has some 600,000 distinct CDR3 sequences, roughly 13% seen once. Material: blood. The receptors originated from a woman in her 30s with Graves' hyperthyroidism that later progressed to Graves' ophthalmopathy.

This clonotype was seen a handful of times. The chain joins TRBV7-2 to TRBJ2-5, with TRBD1 identical over 8 bases. The CDR3 has 15 residues. From germline, CDR1 is SGHTA and CDR2 FQGNSA. The junction had 10 bases not matched to a gene; V was cut back by 5 bases and J by 5 bases. CDR3 sequence: CASSPSDRVRETQYF. As DNA, the CDR3 is TGTGCCAGCAGCCCCTCGGACAGGGTGCGGGAGACCCAGTACTTC.

The chain is built from TRBV6-1 and TRBJ2-1; possible D gene TRBD2, 5 bases. CDR3 length: 12 residues. Deletions cut 8 bases from V and 6 bases from J, with 11 bases between. Germline assignment: CDR1 MNHNS and CDR2 SASEGT. This chain's CDR3 is CASRRNFNEQFF. The CDR3 nucleotides read TGTGCCAGCCGGAGGAACTTCAATGAGCAGTTCTTC.

This chain uses TRBV25-1 with TRBJ2-1; 7 bases are shared with TRBD1. Germline CDR1 MGHDK, CDR2 SYGVNS. Trimming removed 6 bases from V and 9 bases from J; junction bases left unmatched: 5. This CDR3 region has 12 residues. The CDR3 DNA sequence: TGTGCCAGCAGCATACAGGGGCCTGAGCAGTTCTTC. Translating it yields CASSIQGPEQFF.

This clonotype was seen repeatedly, ten times or more. V is TRBV6-1 and J is TRBJ1-5; D may be TRBD1 (5 bases). The V gene's germline CDR1 is MNHNS and CDR2 SASEGT. V shed 5 bases and J shed 3 bases, with 11 bases lying between them. This CDR3 is built from 14 residues. CDR3 in DNA: TGTGCCAGCAGTTCGCCAGGGTTCAATCAGCCCCAGCATTTT. Translated: CASSSPGFNQPQHF.

This clonotype was observed at least ten times. The chain uses TRBV6-1 and TRBJ2-6, with a weak D call TRBD1 (5 bases). Per germline, CDR1 MNHNS and CDR2 SASEGT. The CDR3 extends over 16 amino acids. Trimming shortened V by 1 base and J by 2 bases, and 9 bases separated the two germline ends. CDR3 region: CASSEESGTGANVLTF. CDR3 sequence (DNA): TGTGCCAGCAGTGAAGAATCAGGGACTGGGGCCAACGTCCTGACTTTC.

This chain links TRBV30 with TRBJ2-3; D not resolved. The germline gives CDR1 GTSNPN, CDR2 SVGIG (reference sequence). V was pared by 5 bases and J by 3 bases, with 9 bases between. The CDR3 sequence is 12 residues long. The CDR3 is CAWAEGTDTQYF. The DNA for the CDR3 is TGTGCCTGGGCCGAAGGGACAGATACGCAGTATTTT. The variable domain in full, with the rest retrieved from reference TRBV30 and TRBJ2-3, is SQTIHQWPATLVQPVGSPLSLECTVEGTSNPNLYWYRQAAGRGLQLLFYSVGIGQISSEVPQNLSASRPQDRQFILSSKKLLLSDSGFYLCAWAEGTDTQYFGPGTRLTVL.

This clonotype was observed a few times. The chain recombines TRBV5-1 with TRBJ1-4; 7 bases fit TRBD1. This CDR3 is 16 amino acids long. Losses at the gene ends were 4 bases for V and 3 bases for J; bases not matched to a gene: 9. Germline CDR1 reads SGHRS; CDR2 reads YFSETQ. CDR3 residues: CASSNRGMGANEKLFF. CDR3 in DNA: TGCGCCAGCAGCAACAGGGGAATGGGCGCTAATGAAAAACTGTTTTTT.

This clonotype was detected many times. The chain uses TRBV2 and TRBJ2-7, with 9 bases aligning to TRBD1. The CDR3 loop spans 15 amino acids. CDR1 is SNHLY and CDR2 is FYNNEI in the germline V gene. The ends lost 3 bases at V and 4 bases at J; junction bases unmatched: 7. CDR3 nucleotide sequence: TGTGCCAGCAGTGAGATACAGGGGGCGCGTTACGAGCAGTACTTC. Translation gives CASSEIQGARYEQYF.